Below are 27 T cell receptor beta chains sequenced from a single sample in a study of shared clonotypes between healthy human individuals. As defined, naive CD8 cells were CD45RO-negative and positively selected for CCR7, with terminally differentiated effector memory CD45RA+ cells excluded. The table came from immunoSEQ multiplex PCR; TCRdb's copy has only in-frame clones and leaves some out. The profile shows some 2,100,000 clones, about 92% of them singletons. Sequencing was carried out using naive CD8+ T cells from PBMCs. These receptors were obtained from a man between 18 and 35 years old in good health. Some clones in this sample may be carry-over from other donors' samples.

This clone occurred once. CDR3 sequence reads: CASSFRSGGNTIYF. CDR3 in DNA: TGTGCCAGCAGTTTTCGGTCGGGTGGAAACACCATATATTTT. The chain carries TRBV27 and TRBJ1-3; D ambiguous. The CDR3 runs to 14 residues. V lost 3 bases to trimming and J lost 3 bases, with 9 bases between them. Germline V gene data show CDR1 as MNHEY and CDR2 as SMNVEV (reference sequence).

This sequence joins TRBV19 and TRBJ2-3; possibly TRBD2 for D (7 bases). Deletions cut 6 bases from V and 4 bases from J, with 17 bases between. The CDR3 covers 15 residues. Germline V gene sequence: CDR1 LNHDA, CDR2 SQIVND (reference sequence). Here the CDR3 DNA reads TGTGCCAGTAGCCTCAGGGGAGGGTTGGCAGATACGCAGTATTTT. Its protein product is CASSLRGGLADTQYF.

The chain is built from TRBV27 and TRBJ2-2, with D maybe TRBD1 (5 bases). There are 17 residues in the CDR3. Between the trimmed V and J ends, which lost 0 bases and 1 base, there was a span of 12 bases. Germline CDR1 MNHEY, CDR2 SMNVEV (reference sequence). The CDR3 here is CASSLSTGHQNTGELFF. The CDR3 region has the DNA TGTGCCAGCAGTTTATCGACTGGACACCAGAACACCGGGGAGCTGTTTTTT.

J is TRBJ2-1 and V is TRBV19, with TRBD2 matching over 8 bases. Germline V CDR1 and CDR2: LNHDA, SQIVND (reference sequence). The CDR3 is made up of 14 amino acids. With 3 bases clipped from V and 5 bases from J, the junction kept 3 bases outside the gene matches. CDR3 sequence reads: CASSMPGGNNEQFF. The DNA for the CDR3 is TGTGCCAGTAGTATGCCGGGGGGGAACAATGAGCAGTTCTTC.

The chain is built from TRBV4-3 and TRBJ1-2, with D perhaps matching TRBD1 (6 bases). Trimming removed 1 base from V and 6 bases from J, with 15 bases in between. This CDR3 spans 15 amino acids. CDR1 is LGHNA and CDR2 is YSLEER in the germline V gene. CDR3 in amino acids: CASSQGAASGDGYTF. The CDR3 DNA reads TGCGCCAGCAGCCAAGGCGCAGCTTCAGGGGATGGCTACACCTTC.

The V call is TRBV4-1, the J call TRBJ2-1, with D perhaps matching TRBD1 or TRBD2 (6 bases each). CDR3 size: 15 residues. V was cut by 4 bases and J by 6 bases, with 16 bases left in between. Germline assignment: CDR1 MGHRA and CDR2 YSYEKL. The CDR3 sequence: CASSPRGAVLNEQFF. The CDR3 DNA sequence: TGCGCCAGCAGCCCAAGGGGGGCGGTTCTCAATGAGCAGTTCTTC.

This clone was detected only once. The CDR3 spells CASSLVRTNEQFF. Written as DNA, the CDR3 is TGCGCCAGCAGCTTGGTTAGAACTAATGAGCAGTTCTTC. The J gene is TRBJ2-1, the V gene TRBV5-1; D unclear. V lost 0 bases and J lost 7, with 8 bases in between. Germline V gene sequence: CDR1 SGHRS, CDR2 YFSETQ. The CDR3 has 13 amino acids.

This clone was detected a few times. The V gene is TRBV9, the J gene TRBJ2-2; TRBD2 agrees at 11 bases. Germline CDR1 and CDR2: SGDLS and YYNGEE. The CDR3 contains 14 residues. J gave up 5 bases and V 7 bases, and 4 bases lay outside the gene matches. CDR3 residues: CASGLAGGTGELFF. CDR3 sequence (DNA): TGTGCCAGCGGGCTAGCGGGAGGTACCGGGGAGCTGTTTTTT.

For this clone: This sample also contains other DNA sequences that code for the same CDR3. This chain joins TRBV15 and TRBJ1-1, with a possible D match to TRBD1 (6 bases). Trimming stripped 6 bases from V and 1 base from J, with 6 bases between. The CDR3 has 12 residues. Per germline, CDR1 LNHNV and CDR2 YYDKDF (reference sequence). The CDR3 reads CATRQGNTEAFF. DNA for the CDR3: TGTGCCACCAGACAGGGGAACACTGAAGCTTTCTTT.

The V and J genes are TRBV4-1 and TRBJ2-1; perhaps TRBD1 as D (5 bases). In germline, CDR1 is MGHRA, CDR2 YSYEKL. The ends were cut back, 2 bases at V and 0 bases at J, with 20 bases in the middle. The CDR3 has 19 amino acids. The CDR3 nucleotides are TGCGCCAGCAGCCAACACCGCCTAGGGGCGGAGAGCTCCTACAATGAGCAGTTCTTC. Protein product: CASSQHRLGAESSYNEQFF.

The V call is TRBV4-1, the J call TRBJ1-3; D is unresolved. The CDR3 spans 15 residues. Trimming took 4 bases from V and 0 from J, leaving 10 bases between them. Looked up from germline, CDR1 is MGHRA and CDR2 is YSYEKL. The CDR3 nucleotides are TGCGCCAGCAGCCCCGGACCTTTCTCTGGAAACACCATATATTTT. It codes for CASSPGPFSGNTIYF.

The chain links TRBV13 to TRBJ2-7, with 15 bases lining up with TRBD2. There are 17 residues in the CDR3. The V segment lost 1 base and the J segment 3 bases; nucleotides outside the gene matches: 4. Germline CDR1 and CDR2: PRHDT and FYEKMQ (reference sequence). CDR3 sequence (DNA): TGTGCCAGCAGCTTAGTCGGACTAGCGGGAGGGGTCTACGAGCAGTACTTC. Translating it yields CASSLVGLAGGVYEQYF.

The chain employs TRBV7-9 and TRBJ1-1; no clear D gene. V dropped 5 bases and J dropped 6 bases, with 16 bases sitting between them. Per the germline V gene, CDR1 is SEHNR and CDR2 is FQNEAQ (reference sequence). CDR3 size: 14 residues. The CDR3 is CASSHRSWQAEAFF. DNA of the CDR3: TGTGCCAGCAGCCATAGGTCTTGGCAGGCTGAAGCTTTCTTT.

The V gene is TRBV5-1, the J gene TRBJ2-7; D is unclear. The V gene lost 0 bases and the J gene lost 2 bases, with 12 bases spanning the gap. The germline gives CDR1 SGHRS, CDR2 YFSETQ. The CDR3 runs 15 residues. CDR3 residues: CASSLGTEITYEQYF. CDR3 nucleotide sequence: TGCGCCAGCAGCTTGGGGACCGAGATTACCTACGAGCAGTACTTC. Combining the CDR3 with reference TRBV5-1 and TRBJ2-7 gives the whole variable domain KAGVTQTPRYLIKTRGQQVTLSCSPISGHRSVSWYQQTPGQGLQFLFEYFSETQRNKGNFPGRFSGRQFSNSRSEMNVSTLELGDSALYLCASSLGTEITYEQYFGPGTRLTVT.

CDR3 residues: CATTPGPWTDTQYF. The DNA for the CDR3 is TGTGCCACCACTCCAGGGCCGTGGACAGATACGCAGTATTTT. This sequence joins TRBV19 and TRBJ2-3; D possibly corresponds to TRBD1 (5 bases). The CDR3 runs 14 residues. Trimming left V 10 bases short and J 3 bases short, with 17 bases between. Germline V gives CDR1 LNHDA, CDR2 SQIVND (reference sequence).

This clone occurred once. The chain couples TRBV19 to TRBJ1-1; D perhaps matches TRBD1 (5 bases). Germline lookup yields CDR1 LNHDA and CDR2 SQIVND (reference sequence). CDR3 length equals 15 residues. V shed 5 bases and J shed 1 base, with 14 bases lying between them. CDR3 protein: CASSVGWGSNTEAFF. The CDR3 nucleotides are TGTGCCAGTAGTGTTGGTTGGGGGTCGAACACTGAAGCTTTCTTT.

This clone was recorded only once. The chain is built from TRBV10-2 and TRBJ2-2; D is undetermined. This CDR3 is built from 13 residues. V shed 2 bases and J shed 4 bases, with 5 bases lying between them. The V gene's germline CDR1 is WSHSY and CDR2 SAAADI. In nucleotides, the CDR3 is TGCGCCAGCAGTGAGGATAGCACCGGGGAGCTGTTTTTT. This translates into CASSEDSTGELFF.

V is TRBV7-9 and J is TRBJ1-3, with D uncertain. Trimming removed 5 bases at V and 1 base at J, with 15 bases between. The CDR3 contains 16 residues. Germline V gene lookup returns CDR1 SEHNR and CDR2 FQNEAQ (reference sequence). The CDR3 region is CASSEPRALSGNTIYF. In DNA form, the CDR3 reads TGTGCCAGCAGCGAACCAAGGGCCTTATCTGGAAACACCATATATTTT. The complete variable domain, with remaining parts taken from reference TRBV7-9 and TRBJ1-3, reads DTGVSQNPRHKITKRGQNVTFRCDPISEHNRLYWYRQTLGQGPEFLTYFQNEAQLEKSRLLSDRFSAERPKGSFSTLEIQRTEQGDSAMYLCASSEPRALSGNTIYFGEGSWLTVV.

This chain joins TRBV29-1 and TRBJ1-2, with D possibly matching TRBD1 (5 bases). The CDR3 contains 14 residues. Germline-derived CDR1 and CDR2 are SQVTM and ANQGSEA. Trimming shortened V by 5 bases and J by 6 bases, and 19 bases separated the two germline ends. DNA of the CDR3: TGCAGCGTTCTAGACGGGGCAGGAATGGATGGCTACACCTTC. This codes for CSVLDGAGMDGYTF.

This clone appeared once. V usage is TRBV2 and J usage is TRBJ2-7; 9 bases are shared with TRBD1. CDR1 and CDR2 from the germline V gene are SNHLY and FYNNEI. V lost 6 bases, J lost 2 bases, and 2 bases stayed unmatched. The CDR3 length is 13 residues. The CDR3 region has the DNA TGTGCCAGCAGGGACAGGGGACCCTACGAGCAGTACTTC. It yields the protein CASRDRGPYEQYF.

V and J are TRBV28 and TRBJ2-1, with D uncertain. Germline V lookup: CDR1 MDHEN, CDR2 SYDVKM. Trimming removed 2 bases at V and 7 bases at J, with 9 bases between. This CDR3 contains 13 residues. CDR3 sequence reads: CASSLRSKNEQFF. Written as DNA, the CDR3 is TGTGCCAGCAGTTTAAGGAGTAAAAATGAGCAGTTCTTC.

This clone has just one count. The V and J genes are TRBV14 and TRBJ2-1; TRBD2 is a possible D gene (6 bases). This CDR3 contains 13 residues. Trimming left V 7 bases short and J 4 bases short, with 11 bases between. Germline CDR1 SGHDN, CDR2 FVKESK. The chain's CDR3 is CASTLGGYNEQFF. The CDR3 coding sequence is TGTGCCAGCACTCTGGGGGGATACAATGAGCAGTTCTTC.

The V and J genes are TRBV11-2 and TRBJ1-2; D ambiguous. The V and J ends lost 5 bases and 1 base respectively, with 8 bases between them. The CDR3 has 13 amino acids. Germline V gene lookup returns CDR1 SGHAT and CDR2 FQNNGV. The CDR3 nucleotides read TGTGCCAGCAGCAAGAGAGTTAACTATGGCTACACCTTC. Translating it yields CASSKRVNYGYTF.

Concerning this clone: The junction departs from the called germline gene at one end, perhaps through a read error. This sequence joins TRBV11-2 and TRBJ1-1, with D possibly TRBD1 on 5 matching bases. This CDR3 comprises 15 residues. CDR1 and CDR2 from the germline V gene are SGHAT and FQNNGV. CDR3 loop: CASRLGRTRYTEAFF. Here the CDR3 DNA reads TGTGCCAGCAGATTAGGACGGACACGGTACACTGAAGCTTTCTTT.

The V gene is TRBV4-2, the J gene TRBJ2-7; D ambiguous. The length of the CDR3 is 16 residues. V was trimmed by 1 base and J by 2 bases, leaving 15 bases between them. Germline V gives CDR1 LGHNA, CDR2 YNFKEQ. The CDR3 spells CASSQATLQPAYEQYF. The CDR3 DNA is TGTGCCAGCAGCCAAGCTACTCTCCAGCCCGCCTACGAGCAGTACTTC.

Concerning this clone itself: Other DNA sequences in the sample encode the same CDR3. This sequence joins TRBV11-2 and TRBJ2-7; D may be TRBD1 (5 bases). Germline V gene sequence: CDR1 SGHAT, CDR2 FQNNGV. This CDR3 comprises 13 residues. V lost 1 base and J lost 1, with 5 bases in between. CDR3 sequence reads: CASSLGQSYEQYF. As DNA, the CDR3 is TGTGCCAGCAGCTTAGGACAGTCCTACGAGCAGTACTTC.

The V and J genes are TRBV28 and TRBJ2-7; 8 bases are a match to TRBD2. Germline V lookup: CDR1 MDHEN, CDR2 SYDVKM. V trimming: 6 bases; J trimming: 4 bases; junction bases outside the gene matches: 11. The CDR3 is made up of 15 amino acids. The CDR3 is CASSLDSGKRYEQYF. As DNA, the CDR3 is TGTGCCAGCAGCCTCGATAGCGGGAAGAGATACGAGCAGTACTTC.